One and the same sample provided the 15 T cell receptor beta chains below, sequenced in a study of blood T cells in healthy people across ages. It was with a sample-barcoded 5' primer and a J-beta primer mix that a second PCR of roughly 7 to 12 cycles was run. TCRdb reanalysed the 5' RACE reads using MiXCR and keeps one entry per CDR3 protein. The sample holds about 1.1 million distinct CDR3 sequences, 35% to 40% seen once. Sequenced sample: blood. These receptors were taken from a man aged 18 to 30 in good health.

The genes are TRBV20-1 and TRBJ1-2, with 7 bases matching TRBD1. The CDR3 runs 18 residues. CDR1 DFQATT and CDR2 SNEGSKA come from the germline V gene (reference sequence). Unmatched junction bases numbered 19, after V lost 2 bases and J lost 4 bases. CDR3 bases: TGCAGTGCTAGACCCGGCCCGCCTGACAGGGAACCTAGCTATGGCTACACCTTC. This gives the protein CSARPGPPDREPSYGYTF.

This clonotype has ten or more counts. The genes are TRBV7-2 and TRBJ2-1, with TRBD1 as a possible D gene (5 bases). CDR3 size: 13 residues. Germline-derived CDR1 and CDR2 are SGHTA and FQGNSA. Trimming stripped 1 base from V and 5 bases from J, with 6 bases between. CDR3 DNA sequence: TGTGCCAGCAGCTTAGGCAGGGACAATGAGCAGTTCTTC. This codes for CASSLGRDNEQFF.

V usage is TRBV5-4 and J usage is TRBJ2-3; 8 positions agree with TRBD2. With 5 bases clipped from V and 4 bases from J, the junction kept 6 bases outside the gene matches. Germline V gene data show CDR1 as SGHNT and CDR2 as YYREEE (reference sequence). This CDR3 contains 14 residues. The CDR3 coding sequence is TGTGCCAGCAGGGGGACTAGAGATCCAGATACGCAGTATTTT. Translation: CASRGTRDPDTQYF. Full variable domain (rest looked up from reference TRBV5-4 and TRBJ2-3): ETGVTQSPTHLIKTRGQQVTLRCSSQSGHNTVSWYQQALGQGPQFIFQYYREEENGRGNFPPRFSGLQFPNYSSELNVNALELDDSALYLCASRGTRDPDTQYFGPGTRLTVL.

The sample holds a few counts of this clonotype. The chain is built from TRBV12-3 or TRBV12-4 and TRBJ1-4, with TRBD1 identical over 7 bases. The CDR3 is 15 residues long. Trimming cost V 5 bases and J 5 bases; bases outside gene matches: 8. CDR3 in amino acids: CASSERQGGNEKLFF. DNA of the CDR3: TGTGCCAGCAGTGAGAGACAGGGAGGGAATGAAAAACTGTTTTTT.

The genes are TRBV7-2 and TRBJ2-4, with D possibly being TRBD2 (5 bases). Germline CDR1 reads SGHTA; CDR2 reads FQGNSA. The CDR3 loop spans 15 amino acids. The V end was cut by 1 base, the J end by 5 bases, with 12 bases between. The CDR3 spells CASSLGRGLENIQYF. The DNA of the CDR3 is TGTGCCAGCAGCTTAGGGAGAGGGCTCGAAAACATTCAGTACTTC.

The V call is TRBV4-1, the J call TRBJ2-7; 8 bases match TRBD1. The CDR3 is made up of 16 amino acids. Trimming took 0 bases from V and 7 from J; bases not matched to a gene: 11. The germline CDR1 and CDR2 sequences are MGHRA and YSYEKL. This chain's CDR3 is CASSQDYRGSYNEQYF. CDR3 DNA: TGCGCCAGCAGCCAAGATTACAGGGGGTCCTACAATGAGCAGTACTTC.

The chain employs TRBV12-3 or TRBV12-4 and TRBJ2-7; perhaps TRBD2 as D (5 bases). There are 16 residues in the CDR3. Between the trimmed V and J ends, which lost 5 bases and 7 bases, there was a span of 24 bases. The CDR3 region has the DNA TGTGCCAGCAGTCCCCAAGGGAGTGTGGGGTACAATGAGCAGTACTTC. Protein: CASSPQGSVGYNEQYF.

The genes are TRBV28 and TRBJ1-2, with D maybe TRBD1 (6 bases). Germline CDR1 and CDR2: MDHEN and SYDVKM. This CDR3 has 13 amino acids. V lost 4 bases and J 7 bases, leaving 13 bases between the germline ends. CDR3 in amino acids: CASSSGRGGGYTF. As DNA, the CDR3 is TGTGCCAGCAGTTCTGGACGAGGGGGTGGCTACACCTTC.

The sample holds a few counts of this clonotype. This chain connects TRBV4-3 to TRBJ1-2; D gene unclear. The CDR3 consists of 14 residues. Germline V gives CDR1 LGHNA, CDR2 YSLEER. V gave up 0 bases and J gave up 0 bases, with 5 bases separating them. The CDR3 bases are TGCGCCAGCAGCCAAGAAGGCTCTAACTATGGCTACACCTTC. Residues: CASSQEGSNYGYTF.

There are a few counts of this clonotype. The chain has TRBV7-6 and TRBJ2-5; tentatively, D is TRBD1 (5 bases). The CDR3 length is 13 residues. Looked up from germline, CDR1 is SGHVS and CDR2 is FNYEAQ. V lost 2 bases and J lost 4, with 8 bases in between. The CDR3 protein is CASSLIRAETQYF. CDR3 DNA sequence: TGTGCCAGCAGCTTAATCAGGGCAGAGACCCAGTACTTC.

The sample holds a few counts of this clonotype. V usage is TRBV7-2 and J usage is TRBJ2-7, with D unclear. Germline CDR1 SGHTA, CDR2 FQGNSA. The ends were cut back, 5 bases at V and 5 bases at J, with 19 bases in the middle. The CDR3 has 15 amino acids. This chain's CDR3 is CASSPPSLSPDEQYF. The CDR3 DNA sequence: TGTGCCAGCAGCCCACCAAGCCTCTCCCCGGACGAGCAGTACTTC.

In this sample, this clonotype turned up a few times. The chain links TRBV5-1 to TRBJ2-1; D remains unclear. This CDR3 is 14 amino acids long. CDR1 is SGHRS and CDR2 is YFSETQ in the germline V gene. V lost 0 bases to trimming and J lost 5 bases, with 9 bases between them. CDR3 amino acids: CASSLVGNHNEQFF. The CDR3 region has the DNA TGCGCCAGCAGCTTGGTTGGTAACCACAATGAGCAGTTCTTC.

The chain uses TRBV11-2 and TRBJ1-2; D gene uncertain. Trimming removed 1 base at V and 2 bases at J, with 8 bases between. CDR3 length equals 14 residues. Germline CDR1 and CDR2: SGHAT and FQNNGV. The CDR3 protein is CASSLGSENYGYTF. The CDR3 DNA sequence: TGTGCCAGCAGCTTAGGGTCCGAGAACTATGGCTACACCTTC.

V is TRBV20-1 and J is TRBJ1-1; D gene uncertain. The V and J ends lost 0 bases and 1 base respectively, with 12 bases between them. The germline V gene has CDR1 DFQATT and CDR2 SNEGSKA (reference sequence). This CDR3 spans 15 amino acids. The CDR3 bases are TGCAGTGCTAGAGATCTTATGACGGAGAACACTGAAGCTTTCTTT. Protein sequence: CSARDLMTENTEAFF.

Only a few counts were recorded for this clonotype. The rearrangement uses TRBV12-3 or TRBV12-4 and TRBJ1-1, with D hard to call. This CDR3 comprises 14 residues. With 6 bases removed from V and 1 base from J, the gap between germline ends came to 12 bases. CDR3 sequence: CASSPKASNTEAFF. As DNA, the CDR3 is TGTGCCAGCAGCCCTAAGGCGTCGAACACTGAAGCTTTCTTT.